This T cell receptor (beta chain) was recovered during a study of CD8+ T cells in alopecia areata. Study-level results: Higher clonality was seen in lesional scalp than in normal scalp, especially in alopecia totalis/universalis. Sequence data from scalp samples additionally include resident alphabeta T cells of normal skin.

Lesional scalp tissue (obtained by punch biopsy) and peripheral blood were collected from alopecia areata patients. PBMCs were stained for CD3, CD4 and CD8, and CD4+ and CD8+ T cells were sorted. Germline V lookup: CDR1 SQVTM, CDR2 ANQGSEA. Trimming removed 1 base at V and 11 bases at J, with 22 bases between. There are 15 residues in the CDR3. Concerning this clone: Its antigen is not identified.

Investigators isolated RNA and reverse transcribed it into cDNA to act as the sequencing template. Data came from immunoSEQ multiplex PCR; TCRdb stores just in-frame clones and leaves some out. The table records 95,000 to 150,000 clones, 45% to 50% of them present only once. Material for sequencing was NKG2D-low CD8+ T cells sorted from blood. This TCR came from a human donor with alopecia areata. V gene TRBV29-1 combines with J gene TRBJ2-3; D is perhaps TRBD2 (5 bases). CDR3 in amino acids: CSVEGWVLASGEQYF. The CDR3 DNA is TGCAGCGTTGAAGGATGGGTTCTAGCAAGTGGTGAGCAGTATTTT.